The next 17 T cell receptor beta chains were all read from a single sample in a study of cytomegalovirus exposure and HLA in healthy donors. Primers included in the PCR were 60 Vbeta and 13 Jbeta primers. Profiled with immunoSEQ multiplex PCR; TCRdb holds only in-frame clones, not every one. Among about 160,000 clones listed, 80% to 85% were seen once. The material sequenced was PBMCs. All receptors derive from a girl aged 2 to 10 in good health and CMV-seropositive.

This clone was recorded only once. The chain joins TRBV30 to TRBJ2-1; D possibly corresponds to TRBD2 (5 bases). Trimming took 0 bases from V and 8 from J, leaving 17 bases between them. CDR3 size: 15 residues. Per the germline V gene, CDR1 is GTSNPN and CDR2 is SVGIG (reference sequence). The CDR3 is CAWSVWDPPRDEQFF. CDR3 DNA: TGTGCCTGGAGTGTCTGGGATCCCCCGAGGGATGAGCAGTTCTTC.

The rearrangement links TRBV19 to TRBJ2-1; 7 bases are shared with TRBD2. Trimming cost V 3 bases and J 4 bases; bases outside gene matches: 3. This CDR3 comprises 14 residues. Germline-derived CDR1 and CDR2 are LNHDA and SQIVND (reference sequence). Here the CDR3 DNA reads TGTGCCAGTAGTATCGACGGGGGGTACAATGAGCAGTTCTTC. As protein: CASSIDGGYNEQFF.

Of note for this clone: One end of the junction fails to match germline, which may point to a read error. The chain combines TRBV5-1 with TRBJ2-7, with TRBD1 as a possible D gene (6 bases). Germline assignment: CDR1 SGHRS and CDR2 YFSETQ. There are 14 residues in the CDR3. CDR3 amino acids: CASSPKQGSYEQYF. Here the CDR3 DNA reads TGTGCCAGCAGCCCTAAACAGGGATCCTACGAGCAGTACTTC. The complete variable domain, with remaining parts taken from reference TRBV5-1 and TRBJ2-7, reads KAGVTQTPRYLIKTRGQQVTLSCSPISGHRSVSWYQQTPGQGLQFLFEYFSETQRNKGNFPGRFSGRQFSNSRSEMNVSTLELGDSALYLCASSPKQGSYEQYFGPGTRLTVT.

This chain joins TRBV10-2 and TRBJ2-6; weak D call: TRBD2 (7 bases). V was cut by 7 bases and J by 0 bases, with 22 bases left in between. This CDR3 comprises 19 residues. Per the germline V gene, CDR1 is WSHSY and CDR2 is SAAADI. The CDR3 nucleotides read TGCGCCAGCACCCCCGGGGGCCTAGCGGTAGTCTCTGGGGCCAACGTCCTGACTTTC. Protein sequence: CASTPGGLAVVSGANVLTF.

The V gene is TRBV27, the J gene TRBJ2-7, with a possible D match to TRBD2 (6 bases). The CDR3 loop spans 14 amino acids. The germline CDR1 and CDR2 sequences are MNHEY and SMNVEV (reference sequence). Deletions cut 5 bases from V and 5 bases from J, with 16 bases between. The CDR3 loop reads CASSEQRAMDEQYF. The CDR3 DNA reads TGTGCCAGCAGTGAGCAGCGGGCTATGGACGAGCAGTACTTC.

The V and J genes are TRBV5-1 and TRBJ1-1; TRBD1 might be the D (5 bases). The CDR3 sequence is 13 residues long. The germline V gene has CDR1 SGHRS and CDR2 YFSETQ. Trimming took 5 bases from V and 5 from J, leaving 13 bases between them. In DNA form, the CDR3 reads TGCGCCAGCAGTAAGGGAAGGGGAACTGAAGCTTTCTTT. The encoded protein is CASSKGRGTEAFF.

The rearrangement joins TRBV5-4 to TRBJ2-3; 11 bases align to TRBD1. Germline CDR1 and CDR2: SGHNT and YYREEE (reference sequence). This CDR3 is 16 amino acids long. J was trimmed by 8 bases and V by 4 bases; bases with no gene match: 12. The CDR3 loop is CASSLPRTGGSGTQYF. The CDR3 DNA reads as TGTGCCAGCAGCCTTCCGAGGACAGGGGGCAGTGGTACGCAGTATTTT.

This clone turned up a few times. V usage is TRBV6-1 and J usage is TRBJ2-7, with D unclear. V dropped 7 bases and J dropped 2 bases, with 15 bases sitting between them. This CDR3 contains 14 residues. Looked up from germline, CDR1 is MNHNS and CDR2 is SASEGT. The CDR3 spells CASNHDTVTYEQYF. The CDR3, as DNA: TGTGCCAGCAATCACGACACAGTTACCTACGAGCAGTACTTC.

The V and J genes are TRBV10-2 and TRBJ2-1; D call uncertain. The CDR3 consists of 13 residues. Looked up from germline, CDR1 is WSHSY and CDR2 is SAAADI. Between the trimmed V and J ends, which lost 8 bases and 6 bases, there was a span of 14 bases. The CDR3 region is CASGGYSVNEQFF. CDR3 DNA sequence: TGCGCCAGCGGTGGGTACAGTGTCAATGAGCAGTTCTTC.

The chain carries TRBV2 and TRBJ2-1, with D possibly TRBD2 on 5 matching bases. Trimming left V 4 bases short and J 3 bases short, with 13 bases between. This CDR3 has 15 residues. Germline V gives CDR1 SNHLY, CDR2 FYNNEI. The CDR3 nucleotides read TGTGCCAGCAGTGCCGAAGCGGAATACTACAATGAGCAGTTCTTC. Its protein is CASSAEAEYYNEQFF. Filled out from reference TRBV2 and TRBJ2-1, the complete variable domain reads EPEVTQTPSHQVTQMGQEVILRCVPISNHLYFYWYRQILGQKVEFLVSFYNNEISEKSEIFDDQFSVERPDGSNFTLKIRSTKLEDSAMYFCASSAEAEYYNEQFFGPGTRLTVL.

The CDR3 region is CASSLASMNTEAFF. CDR3 nucleotides: TGCGCCAGCAGCTTGGCCAGTATGAACACTGAAGCTTTCTTT. The chain carries TRBV5-1 and TRBJ1-1; D is unresolved. CDR3 length: 14 amino acids. Trimming took off 0 bases at V and 0 bases at J, with 6 bases between the two ends. The germline CDR1 and CDR2 sequences are SGHRS and YFSETQ.

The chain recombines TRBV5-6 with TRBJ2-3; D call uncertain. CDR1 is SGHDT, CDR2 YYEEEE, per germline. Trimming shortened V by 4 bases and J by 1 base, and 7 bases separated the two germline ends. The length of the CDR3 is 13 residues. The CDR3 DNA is TGTGCCAGCAGCCTAATAGGCACAGATACGCAGTATTTT. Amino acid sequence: CASSLIGTDTQYF. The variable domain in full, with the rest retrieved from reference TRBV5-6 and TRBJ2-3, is DAGVTQSPTHLIKTRGQQVTLRCSPKSGHDTVSWYQQALGQGPQFIFQYYEEEERQRGNFPDRFSGHQFPNYSSELNVNALLLGDSALYLCASSLIGTDTQYFGPGTRLTVL.

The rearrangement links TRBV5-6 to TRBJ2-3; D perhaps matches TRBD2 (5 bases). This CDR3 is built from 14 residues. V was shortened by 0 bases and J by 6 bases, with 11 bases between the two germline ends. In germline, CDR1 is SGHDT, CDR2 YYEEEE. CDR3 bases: TGTGCCAGCAGCTTGGGGGAGAATGGGGATACGCAGTATTTT. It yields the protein CASSLGENGDTQYF.

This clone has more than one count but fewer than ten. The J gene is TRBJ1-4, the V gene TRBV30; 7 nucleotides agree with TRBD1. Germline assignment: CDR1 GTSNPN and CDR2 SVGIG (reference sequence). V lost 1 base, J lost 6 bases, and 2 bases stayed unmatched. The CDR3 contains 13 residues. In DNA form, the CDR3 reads TGTGCCTGGAGTGAAGACAGGGATGAAAAACTGTTTTTT. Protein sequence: CAWSEDRDEKLFF.

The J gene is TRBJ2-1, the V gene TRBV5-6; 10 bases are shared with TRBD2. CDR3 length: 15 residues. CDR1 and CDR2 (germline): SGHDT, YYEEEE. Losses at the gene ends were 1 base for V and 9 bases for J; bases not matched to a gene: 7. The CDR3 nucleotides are TGTGCCAGCAGCTTGCAGGCTAGCGGGGGCGGTGAGCAGTTCTTC. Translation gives CASSLQASGGGEQFF.

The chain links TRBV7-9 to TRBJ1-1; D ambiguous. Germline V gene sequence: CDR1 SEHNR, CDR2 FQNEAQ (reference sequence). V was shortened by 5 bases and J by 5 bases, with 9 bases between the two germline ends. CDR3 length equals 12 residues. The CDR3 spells CASSVTGTEAFF. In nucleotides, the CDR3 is TGTGCCAGCAGCGTAACCGGGACTGAAGCTTTCTTT.

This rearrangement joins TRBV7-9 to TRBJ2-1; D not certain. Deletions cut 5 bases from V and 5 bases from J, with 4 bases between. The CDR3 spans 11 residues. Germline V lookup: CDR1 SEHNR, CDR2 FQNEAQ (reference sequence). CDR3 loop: CASSGHNEQFF. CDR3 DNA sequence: TGTGCCAGCAGCGGCCACAATGAGCAGTTCTTC.